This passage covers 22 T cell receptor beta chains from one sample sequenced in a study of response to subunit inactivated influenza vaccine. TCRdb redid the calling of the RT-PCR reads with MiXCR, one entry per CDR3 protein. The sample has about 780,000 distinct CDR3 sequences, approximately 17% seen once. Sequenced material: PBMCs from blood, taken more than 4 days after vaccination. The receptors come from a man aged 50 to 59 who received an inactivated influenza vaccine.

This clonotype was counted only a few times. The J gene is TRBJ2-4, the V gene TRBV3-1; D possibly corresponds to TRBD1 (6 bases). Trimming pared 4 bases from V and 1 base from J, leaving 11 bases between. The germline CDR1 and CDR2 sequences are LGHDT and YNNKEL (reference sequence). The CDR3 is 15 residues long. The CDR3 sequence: CASSRPRGAKNIQYF. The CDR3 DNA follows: TGTGCCAGCAGCCGTCCAAGGGGGGCCAAAAACATTCAGTACTTC.

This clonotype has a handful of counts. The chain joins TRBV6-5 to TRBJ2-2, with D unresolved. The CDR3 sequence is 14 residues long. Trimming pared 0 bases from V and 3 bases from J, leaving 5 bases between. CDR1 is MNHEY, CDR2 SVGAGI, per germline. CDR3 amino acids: CASSYSWDTGELFF. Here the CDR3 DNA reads TGTGCCAGCAGTTACTCTTGGGACACCGGGGAGCTGTTTTTT.

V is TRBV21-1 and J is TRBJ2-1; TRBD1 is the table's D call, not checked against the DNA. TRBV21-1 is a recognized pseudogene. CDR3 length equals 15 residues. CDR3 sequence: CASSKGGWEPNEQFF. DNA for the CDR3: TGTGCCAGCAGCAAAGGGGGGTGGGAGCCCAATGAGCAGTTCTTC.

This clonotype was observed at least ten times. CDR3 sequence reads: CSAAENTEQFF. The CDR3 nucleotides are TGCAGTGCCGCTGAGAACACTGAGCAGTTCTTC. This chain joins TRBV20-1 and TRBJ2-1; no clear D gene. V lost 6 bases and J 9 bases, leaving 12 bases between the germline ends. CDR1 is DFQATT and CDR2 is SNEGSKA in the germline V gene (reference sequence). This CDR3 contains 11 residues.

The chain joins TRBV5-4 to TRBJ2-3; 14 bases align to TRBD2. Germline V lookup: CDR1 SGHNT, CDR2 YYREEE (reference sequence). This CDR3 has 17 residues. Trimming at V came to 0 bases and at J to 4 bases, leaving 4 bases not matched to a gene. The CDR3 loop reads CASSLGTSGGLADTQYF. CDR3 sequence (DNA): TGTGCCAGCAGCTTGGGGACTAGCGGGGGGCTCGCAGATACGCAGTATTTT.

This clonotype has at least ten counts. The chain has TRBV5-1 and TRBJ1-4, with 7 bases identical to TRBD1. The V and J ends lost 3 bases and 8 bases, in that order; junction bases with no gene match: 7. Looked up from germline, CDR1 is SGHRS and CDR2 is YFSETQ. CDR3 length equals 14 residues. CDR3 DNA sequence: TGCGCCAGCAGCTCCGGACAGGAAGGGGAAAAACTGTTTTTT. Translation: CASSSGQEGEKLFF.

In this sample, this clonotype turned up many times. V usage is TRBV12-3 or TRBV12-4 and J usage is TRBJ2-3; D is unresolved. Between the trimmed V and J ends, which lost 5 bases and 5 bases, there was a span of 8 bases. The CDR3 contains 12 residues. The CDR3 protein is CASSPTVDTQYF. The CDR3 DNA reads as TGTGCCAGCAGTCCTACCGTAGATACGCAGTATTTT.

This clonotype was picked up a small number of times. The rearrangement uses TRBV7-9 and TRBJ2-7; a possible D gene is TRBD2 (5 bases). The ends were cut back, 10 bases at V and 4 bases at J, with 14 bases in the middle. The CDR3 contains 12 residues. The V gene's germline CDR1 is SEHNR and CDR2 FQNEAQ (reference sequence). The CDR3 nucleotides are TGTGCCACGGCCGAGAGGGATTACGAGCAGTACTTC. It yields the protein CATAERDYEQYF.

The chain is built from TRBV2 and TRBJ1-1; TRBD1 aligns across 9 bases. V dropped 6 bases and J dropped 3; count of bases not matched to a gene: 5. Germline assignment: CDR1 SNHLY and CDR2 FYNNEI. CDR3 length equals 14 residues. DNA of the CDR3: TGTGCCAGCAGCGGGACAGGGAGGTACACTGAAGCTTTCTTT. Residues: CASSGTGRYTEAFF.

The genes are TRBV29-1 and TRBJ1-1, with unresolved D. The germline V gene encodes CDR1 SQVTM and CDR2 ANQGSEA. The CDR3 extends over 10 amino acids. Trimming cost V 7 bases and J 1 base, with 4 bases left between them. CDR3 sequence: CSAWNTEAFF. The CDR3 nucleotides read TGCAGCGCCTGGAACACTGAAGCTTTCTTT.

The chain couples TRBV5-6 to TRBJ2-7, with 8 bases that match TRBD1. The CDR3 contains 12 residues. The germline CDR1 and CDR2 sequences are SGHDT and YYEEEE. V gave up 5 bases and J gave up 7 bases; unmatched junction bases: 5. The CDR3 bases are TGTGCCAGCAGGACAGGGGTGAGGGAGCAGTACTTC. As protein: CASRTGVREQYF.

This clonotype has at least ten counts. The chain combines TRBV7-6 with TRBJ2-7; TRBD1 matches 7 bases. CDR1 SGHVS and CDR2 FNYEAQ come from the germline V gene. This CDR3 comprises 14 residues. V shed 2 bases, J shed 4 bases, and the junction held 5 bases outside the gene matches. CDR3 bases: TGTGCCAGCAGCTTAACGGCAGGGGGATACGAGCAGTACTTC. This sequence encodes CASSLTAGGYEQYF.

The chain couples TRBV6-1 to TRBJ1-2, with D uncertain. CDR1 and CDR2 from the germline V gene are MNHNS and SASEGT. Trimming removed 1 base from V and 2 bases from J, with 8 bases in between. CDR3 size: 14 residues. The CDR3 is CASSEGRLNYGYTF. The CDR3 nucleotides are TGTGCCAGCAGTGAAGGCAGGTTGAACTATGGCTACACCTTC.

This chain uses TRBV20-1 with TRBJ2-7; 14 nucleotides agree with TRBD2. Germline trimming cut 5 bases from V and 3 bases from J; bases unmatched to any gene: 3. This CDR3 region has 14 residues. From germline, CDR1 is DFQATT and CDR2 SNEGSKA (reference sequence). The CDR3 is CSAYGTSGSYEQYF. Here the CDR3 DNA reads TGCAGTGCTTATGGGACTAGCGGGAGCTACGAGCAGTACTTC.

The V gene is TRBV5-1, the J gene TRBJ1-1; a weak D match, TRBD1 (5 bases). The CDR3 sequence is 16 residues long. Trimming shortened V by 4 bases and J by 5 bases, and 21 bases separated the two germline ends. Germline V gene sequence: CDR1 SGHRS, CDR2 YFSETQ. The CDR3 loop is CASSRDLPSRGTEAFF. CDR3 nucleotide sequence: TGCGCCAGCAGCCGGGATTTGCCTTCGAGGGGAACTGAAGCTTTCTTT.

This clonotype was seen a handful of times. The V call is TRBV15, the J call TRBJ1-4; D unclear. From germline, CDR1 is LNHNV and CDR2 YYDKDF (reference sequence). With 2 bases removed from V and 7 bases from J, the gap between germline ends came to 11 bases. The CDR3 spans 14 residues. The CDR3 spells CATSRSRGSEKLFF. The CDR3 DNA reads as TGTGCCACCAGCAGATCCCGGGGAAGTGAAAAACTGTTTTTT.

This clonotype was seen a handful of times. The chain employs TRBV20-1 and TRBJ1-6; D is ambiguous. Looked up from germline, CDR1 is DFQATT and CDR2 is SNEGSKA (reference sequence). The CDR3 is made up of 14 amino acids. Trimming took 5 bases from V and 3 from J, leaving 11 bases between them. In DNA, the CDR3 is TGCAGTGCTCTAGAGGACTACTATAATTCACCCCTCCACTTT. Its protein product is CSALEDYYNSPLHF.

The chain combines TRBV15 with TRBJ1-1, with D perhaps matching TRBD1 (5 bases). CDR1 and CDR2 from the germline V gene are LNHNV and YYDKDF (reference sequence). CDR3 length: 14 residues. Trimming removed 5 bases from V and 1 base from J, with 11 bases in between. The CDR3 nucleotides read TGTGCCACCAGCGGGAACGACAGGAACACTGAAGCTTTCTTT. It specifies CATSGNDRNTEAFF.

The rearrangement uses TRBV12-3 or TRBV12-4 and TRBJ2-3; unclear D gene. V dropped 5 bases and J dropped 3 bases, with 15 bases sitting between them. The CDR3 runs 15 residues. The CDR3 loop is CASSAQDGRTDTQYF. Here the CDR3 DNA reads TGTGCCAGCAGTGCCCAGGACGGCAGGACAGATACGCAGTATTTT.

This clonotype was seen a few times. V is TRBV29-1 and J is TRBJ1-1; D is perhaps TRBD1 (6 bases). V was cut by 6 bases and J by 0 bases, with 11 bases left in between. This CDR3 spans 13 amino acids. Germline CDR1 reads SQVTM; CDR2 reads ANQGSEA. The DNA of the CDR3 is TGCAGCGTGATCCGGGACATGAACACTGAAGCTTTCTTT. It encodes CSVIRDMNTEAFF. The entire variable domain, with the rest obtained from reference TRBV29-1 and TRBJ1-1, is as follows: SAVISQKPSRDICQRGTSLTIQCQVDSQVTMMFWYRQQPGQSLTLIATANQGSEATYESGFVIDKFPISRPNLTFSTLTVSNMSPEDSSIYLCSVIRDMNTEAFFGQGTRLTVV.

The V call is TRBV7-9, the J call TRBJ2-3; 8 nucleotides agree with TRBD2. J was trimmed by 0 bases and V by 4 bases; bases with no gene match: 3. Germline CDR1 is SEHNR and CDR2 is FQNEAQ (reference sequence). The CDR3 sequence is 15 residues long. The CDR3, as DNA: TGTGCCAGCAGCTCCTCTAGCGGGAGCACAGATACGCAGTATTTT. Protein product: CASSSSSGSTDTQYF.

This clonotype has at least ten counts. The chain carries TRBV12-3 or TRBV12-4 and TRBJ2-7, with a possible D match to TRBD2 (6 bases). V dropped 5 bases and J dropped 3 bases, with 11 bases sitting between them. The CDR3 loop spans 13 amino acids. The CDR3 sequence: CASSPGLVYEQYF. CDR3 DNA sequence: TGTGCCAGCAGTCCGGGACTTGTCTACGAGCAGTACTTC.